A single sample is the source of the 6 T cell receptor beta chains below, sequenced in a study of early T cells in non-severe SARS-CoV-2 infection. TCRdb re-called the 5' RACE reads through MiXCR, storing one row per CDR3 protein. The table lists 45,000 to 60,000 distinct CDR3 sequences, about 9.4% of them singletons. The sample was whole blood. These receptors originate from an adult who was a healthcare worker with PCR-confirmed SARS-CoV-2 infection or an uninfected control (not recorded which).

The chain employs TRBV7-9 and TRBJ1-1; the D gene is possibly TRBD1 (5 bases). V dropped 4 bases and J dropped 0 bases, with 12 bases sitting between them. Germline CDR1 is SEHNR and CDR2 is FQNEAQ (reference sequence). The CDR3 has 15 amino acids. Here the CDR3 reads CASSSRDRMNTEAFF. In DNA form, the CDR3 reads TGTGCCAGCAGCTCACGGGACCGCATGAACACTGAAGCTTTCTTT.

The genes are TRBV29-1 and TRBJ2-4; D remains unclear. Germline CDR1 is SQVTM and CDR2 is ANQGSEA. V was clipped by 7 bases and J by 4 bases, with 8 bases between them. CDR3 length: 11 residues. In DNA, the CDR3 is TGCAGCGCTCTATCTAAAAACATTCAGTACTTC. Translating it yields CSALSKNIQYF.

This clonotype was counted ten times or more. The rearrangement joins TRBV7-8 to TRBJ2-7; 13 bases line up with TRBD2. Germline loops: CDR1 SGHVS, CDR2 FQNEAQ. This CDR3 region has 16 residues. V shed 5 bases, J shed 4 bases, and the junction held 8 bases outside the gene matches. The CDR3 region has the DNA TGTGCCAGCAGCGCTGGACTAGCGGGAGCTTCTTACGAGCAGTACTTC. It specifies CASSAGLAGASYEQYF.

The chain recombines TRBV19 with TRBJ2-1, with unresolved D. Germline lookup yields CDR1 LNHDA and CDR2 SQIVND (reference sequence). The CDR3 runs to 13 residues. V was clipped by 2 bases and J by 6 bases, with 8 bases between them. The CDR3: CASSIYAGNEQFF. The CDR3 region has the DNA TGTGCCAGTAGTATATATGCAGGCAATGAGCAGTTCTTC.

This clonotype was observed a handful of times. The J gene is TRBJ2-1, the V gene TRBV9, with TRBD2 matching 9 bases. Germline V gene data show CDR1 as SGDLS and CDR2 as YYNGEE. Trimming took 8 bases from V and 13 from J; bases not matched to a gene: 10. The CDR3 spans 12 residues. CDR3 sequence (DNA): TGTGCCAGGGGGACTAGCCGTGGTTGCCAGTTCTTC. It specifies CARGTSRGCQFF. Supplemented by reference TRBV9 and TRBJ2-1, the full variable domain reads DSGVTQTPKHLITATGQRVTLRCSPRSGDLSVYWYQQSLDQGLQFLIQYYNGEERAKGNILERFSAQQFPDLHSELNLSSLELGDSALYFCARGTSRGCQFFGPGTRLTVL.

At least ten counts were recorded for this clonotype. This chain links TRBV3-1 with TRBJ1-5; weak D call: TRBD1 (6 bases). V lost 5 bases and J lost 4, with 9 bases in between. Germline CDR1 LGHDT, CDR2 YNNKEL (reference sequence). This CDR3 is built from 13 residues. The CDR3 sequence: CASSTTGNQPQHF. The CDR3 nucleotides read TGTGCCAGCAGCACGACAGGAAATCAGCCCCAGCATTTT.